This T cell receptor (beta chain) was found in a study of blood T cell repertoires in COVID-19. Turning to the study itself: The study drew acute and convalescent COVID-19 samples from the United States, Italy and Spain. PBMCs, B-cell-depleted T cells, or T cells were the source of the cDNA or gDNA that made up the material.

Authors' analysis steps: Nucleated cell number was recorded as an estimate derived from reference gene primer amplification. TCRdb's copy holds only in-frame clones and misses some; the assay was immunoSEQ multiplex PCR. The V and J calls and the clone size are those of that table, but D and trimming were determined from the DNA. Of 200,000 to 300,000 clones detected, about nine tenths appear once; the ten largest clones hold less than 2%. Germline V gives CDR1 SGHRS, CDR2 YFSETQ. With V trimmed by 4 bases and J by 4 bases, 8 bases remained unmatched. This CDR3 is built from 16 residues. Participant-given clinical history determined each cohort assignment.

The sample was PBMCs or T cells enriched from blood (not recorded which). This receptor was taken from a man aged 40-55 years who had recovered from COVID-19. The chain couples TRBV5-1 to TRBJ2-5; TRBD1 agrees at 12 bases. The CDR3 coding sequence is TGCGCCAGCAGCGGGGGGACAGGGGGCGTCGCAGAGACCCAGTACTTC. It yields the protein CASSGGTGGVAETQYF.